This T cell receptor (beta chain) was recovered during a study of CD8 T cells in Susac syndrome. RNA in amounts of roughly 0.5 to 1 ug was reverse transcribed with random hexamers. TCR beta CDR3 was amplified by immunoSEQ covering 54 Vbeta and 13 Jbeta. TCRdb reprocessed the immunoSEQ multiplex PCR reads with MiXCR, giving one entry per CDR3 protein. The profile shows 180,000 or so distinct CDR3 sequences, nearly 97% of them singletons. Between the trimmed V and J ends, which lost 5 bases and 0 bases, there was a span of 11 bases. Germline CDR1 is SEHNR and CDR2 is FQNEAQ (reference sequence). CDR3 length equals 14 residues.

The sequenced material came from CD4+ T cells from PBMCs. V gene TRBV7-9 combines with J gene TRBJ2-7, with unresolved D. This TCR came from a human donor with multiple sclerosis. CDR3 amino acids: CASSVGRSSYEQYF. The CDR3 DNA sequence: TGTGCCAGCAGCGTTGGACGGAGCTCCTACGAGCAGTACTTC.